This T cell receptor (beta chain) was sequenced in a study of control samples from healthy donors and cancer patients (dated by TCRdb to 2020 to 2022). At the junction V is shortened by 0 bases and J by 1 base, with 10 bases in between. From a lookup of the germline V gene (reference sequence), CDR1 and CDR2 are MNHNY and SVGAGI. From the cysteine up to the phenylalanine, the CDR3 has a length of 16 residues. The only DNA kept is the CDR3, 48 bases in frame from the first base. To note about this clone: This receptor's antigen is unknown. Base qualities are not recorded, but no much larger clone differs from it by a single base.

The library was prepared using the immunoSEQ multiplex PCR assay. The immuneACCESS repertoire file appears here via TCRdb, limited to in-frame rearrangements. These files lack a portion of the clones; in checked studies, under half of the deficit traces to unresolved V genes, and the cause of the others is not known. The sample has around 79,000 clones on record, approximately 94% of them singletons. Roughly 1.2% of the sample comes from the top ten. Here the chain combines TRBV6-6 and TRBJ1-5; a tentative D match to TRBD1 spans 6 bases. This TCR was recovered from a woman between 40 and 55 years old with lung cancer. Material: PBMCs. The CDR3: CASSYSQGRSNQPQHF. Read as DNA, the sequence is TGTGCCAGCAGTTACTCACAGGGAAGGAGCAATCAGCCCCAGCATTTT.